This TCR beta chain was recorded in a study of CD8 T cells in Susac syndrome. At the level of the study: Patients with Susac syndrome were therapy-naive, on corticosteroids, or on intravenous immunoglobulin alone at the time that blood was drawn.

This CDR3 has 14 residues. V shed 0 bases and J 4 bases; nucleotides not matched to a gene: 1. Germline lookup yields CDR1 SQVTM and CDR2 ANQGSEA. After extraction with the RNeasy kit, roughly 0.45 to 1 ug of the RNA was reverse transcribed using random hexamers. Using its own MiXCR run on the immunoSEQ multiplex PCR reads, TCRdb lists one record per CDR3 protein. The sample lists roughly 190,000 distinct CDR3 sequences; approximately 96% were seen once. The sample comprised CD4+ T cells from PBMCs. The TCR comes from a human donor with Susac syndrome. This chain links TRBV29-1 with TRBJ1-2; 11 nucleotides line up with TRBD1. In DNA form, the CDR3 reads TGCAGCGTTGAAGAGGGACAGGGGGGCTATGGCTACACCTTC. Its translation: CSVEEGQGGYGYTF.